Listed below are T cell receptor beta chains from one sample, sequenced in a study of CD8+ T cells in alopecia areata. Some clones are missing from TCRdb's copy, which holds only in-frame ones; the method was immunoSEQ multiplex PCR. The sample lists about 200,000 clones, 45% to 65% occurring once. Material: CD4+ T cells sorted from blood, obtained at week 4, from a patient treated with tofacitinib. The receptor set was obtained from a human donor with alopecia areata. Both conserved end residues are part of each CDR3. The D gene is left open where the match is weak. Clone size is not always given. Where it is, it says once, few, many or a class for expanded clones.

V gene	D gene	clone size	J gene	CDR3 DNA	CDR3 protein
TRBV18	.	few	TRBJ2-7	TGTGCCAGCTCACCCGACAGCTACGAGCAGTACTTC	CASSPDSYEQYF
TRBV7-2	.	.	TRBJ1-5	TGTGCCAGCAGCCCGGGGGGCAATCAGCCCCAGCATTTT	CASSPGGNQPQHF
TRBV30	.	.	TRBJ2-7	TGTGCCTGGAGGCTCGGACAGGAGCAGTACTTC	CAWRLGQEQYF
TRBV7-9	.	.	TRBJ1-2	TGTGCCAGCAGCTCCGGGACACCTACTGATGGCTACACCTTC	CASSSGTPTDGYTF
TRBV30	.	.	TRBJ1-4	TGTGCCTGGAGTGTATTTACCGGTATGGACGAAAAACTGTTTTTT	CAWSVFTGMDEKLFF
TRBV28	TRBD1	.	TRBJ2-4	TGTGCCAGCAGTTCCCACTACAGGGGAAGGACCAAAAACATTCAGTACTTC	CASSSHYRGRTKNIQYF
TRBV6-5	.	.	TRBJ1-2	TGTGCCAGCAGTGCTACAGGGAAGTGGGGTGGCTACACCTTC	CASSATGKWGGYTF
TRBV7-9	.	.	TRBJ1-5	TGTGCCAGCAGGTCGACGGGGGAGCAGCCCCAGCATTTT	CASRSTGEQPQHF
TRBV4-2	.	.	TRBJ2-7	TGTGCCAGCAGCCAAGGGGCCTACGAGCAGTACTTC	CASSQGAYEQYF
TRBV30	.	.	TRBJ1-5	TGTGCCTGGAGGGGGAGGACGAGCAATCAGCCCCAGCATTTT	CAWRGRTSNQPQHF
TRBV29-1	.	once	TRBJ1-1	TGCAGCGTCGCCACTCAGACAATGAACACTGAAGCTTTCTTT	CSVATQTMNTEAFF
TRBV7-9	.	once	TRBJ1-1	TGTGCCAGCAGCTTAGAGGGGGACACTGAAGCTTTCTTT	CASSLEGDTEAFF
TRBV7-9	.	.	TRBJ2-2	TGTGCCAGCAGCTTTACTTTCTTGACCGGGGAGCTGTTTTTT	CASSFTFLTGELFF
TRBV6-6	.	few	TRBJ1-1	TGTGCCAGCAGACTAATAGAGAGGACTGAAGCTTTCTTT	CASRLIERTEAFF
TRBV2	.	once	TRBJ1-1	TGTGCCAGCAGTGACAGCTACACTGAAGCTTTCTTT	CASSDSYTEAFF
TRBV29-1	.	.	TRBJ2-7	TGCAGCGTTGAATTAGCCCCAAGGAGCTACGAGCAGTACTTC	CSVELAPRSYEQYF
TRBV30	.	.	TRBJ1-1	TGTGCCTGGGGCATCGGGAGATGGAACACTGAAGCTTTCTTT	CAWGIGRWNTEAFF
TRBV7-9	.	medium-sized	TRBJ1-4	TGTGCCAGCAGATCCAGGGCAGTTCGCGGTGAAAAACTGTTTTTT	CASRSRAVRGEKLFF
TRBV19	.	.	TRBJ1-2	TGTGCCAGTACGTCGGAGACGAACTATGGCTACACCTTC	CASTSETNYGYTF
TRBV28	TRBD1	few	TRBJ2-7	TGTGCCAGCAGTACCGACAGGGACCTTCACGACGAGCAGTACTTC	CASSTDRDLHDEQYF
TRBV29-1	.	.	TRBJ2-7	TGCAGCGTTGAAGCGGCGGCAGGGGCGCGCTACGAGCAGTACTTC	CSVEAAAGARYEQYF
TRBV29-1	.	.	TRBJ1-1	TGCAGCGTTGAAGGCCAGGGTTCTGAAGCTTTCTTT	CSVEGQGSEAFF
TRBV5-6	.	.	TRBJ2-5	TGTGCCAGCAGCTTGGGAGCGGCTAAAGAGACCCAGTACTTC	CASSLGAAKETQYF
TRBV30	.	.	TRBJ2-1	TGTGCCTGGAGAGCGAGGGGTACTGAGCAGTTCTTC	CAWRARGTEQFF
TRBV11-2	TRBD1	few	TRBJ1-3	TGTGCCAGCAGCTTATTGAGGACAGGGGTAGGAAACACCATATATTTT	CASSLLRTGVGNTIYF
TRBV30	TRBD1	.	TRBJ1-2	TGTGCCTGGAGTGCATTTCCCGACAGGGACTTCTATGGCTACACCTTC	CAWSAFPDRDFYGYTF
TRBV18	.	.	TRBJ2-1	TGTGCCAGCTCACCAAATATCGAGCAGTTCTTC	CASSPNIEQFF
TRBV18	.	.	TRBJ2-7	TGTGCCAGCTCGCTCCTCCGGGACAACTACGAGCAGTACTTC	CASSLLRDNYEQYF
TRBV14	.	few	TRBJ2-1	TGTGCCAGCAGCCAACGGGACCATAGCCCGTTCTTC	CASSQRDHSPFF